The next 11 T cell receptor beta chains were all read from a single sample in a study of control samples from healthy donors and cancer patients. Only in-frame clones appear in the TCRdb table, and some are missing; sequencing was by immunoSEQ multiplex PCR. The sample includes fewer than 200,000 clones, roughly 93% of them seen just once. The sequenced material came from blood. Receptors were obtained from an older woman in good health.

The chain uses TRBV3-1 (or the pseudogene TRBV3-2) and TRBJ2-7; D unclear. Per the germline V gene, CDR1 is LGHDT and CDR2 is YNNKEL (reference sequence). The CDR3 is made up of 15 amino acids. Trimming took off 1 base at V and 3 bases at J, with 13 bases between the two ends. CDR3 bases: TGTGCCAGCAGCCAAGGAAGTTCAACCCTCTACGAGCAGTACTTC. Encoded protein: CASSQGSSTLYEQYF.

The V call is TRBV7-9, the J call TRBJ2-7; D not certain. The CDR3 is made up of 12 amino acids. V lost 4 bases, J lost 6 bases, and 10 bases lay in between. The germline CDR1 and CDR2 sequences are SEHNR and FQNEAQ (reference sequence). CDR3 amino acids: CASSSRLGEQYF. In nucleotides, the CDR3 is TGTGCCAGCAGCTCACGACTGGGCGAGCAGTACTTC.

The chain carries TRBV6-2 or TRBV6-3 and TRBJ1-1, with 7 nucleotides matching TRBD1. Germline loops: CDR1 MNHEY, CDR2 SVGEGT. Trimming cost V 2 bases and J 4 bases; bases outside gene matches: 7. The CDR3 loop spans 15 amino acids. DNA for the CDR3: TGTGCCAGCAGTTACGCCTGGGCAGGGGGCACTGAAGCTTTCTTT. It encodes CASSYAWAGGTEAFF.

The chain is built from TRBV5-1 and TRBJ1-2, with D possibly TRBD1 on 6 matching bases. The CDR3 is 13 amino acids. The germline V and J ends were trimmed by 0 bases and 4 bases, with 7 bases remaining between them. Germline V lookup: CDR1 SGHRS, CDR2 YFSETQ. CDR3 nucleotides: TGCGCCAGCAGCTTGGAAGGGGGCTATGGCTACACCTTC. Translation gives CASSLEGGYGYTF.

The rearrangement joins TRBV4-3 to TRBJ2-1; D uncertain. CDR1 and CDR2 (germline): LGHNA, YSLEER. V gave up 2 bases and J gave up 0 bases, with 14 bases separating them. The CDR3 runs to 17 residues. This chain's CDR3 is CASSQSSGLGSYNEQFF. The CDR3 region has the DNA TGCGCCAGCAGCCAAAGCTCCGGTTTAGGCTCCTACAATGAGCAGTTCTTC.

The DNA of the CDR3 is TGTGCCAGCTCACCAAGGGGCGTCAATGAAAAACTGTTTTTT. Protein: CASSPRGVNEKLFF. V usage is TRBV18 and J usage is TRBJ1-4; D is perhaps TRBD1 (5 bases). V lost 2 bases and J lost 5, with 9 bases in between. CDR1 is KGHSH, CDR2 LQKENI, per germline. This CDR3 spans 14 amino acids.

The chain employs TRBV2 and TRBJ2-5; D gene uncertain. Germline V gives CDR1 SNHLY, CDR2 FYNNEI. The CDR3 length is 12 residues. Trimming removed 2 bases at V and 5 bases at J, with 6 bases between. The CDR3 spells CASSERVETQYF. The CDR3 region has the DNA TGTGCCAGCAGTGAAAGGGTGGAGACCCAGTACTTC. The whole variable domain, remainder taken from reference TRBV2 and TRBJ2-5, is EPEVTQTPSHQVTQMGQEVILRCVPISNHLYFYWYRQILGQKVEFLVSFYNNEISEKSEIFDDQFSVERPDGSNFTLKIRSTKLEDSAMYFCASSERVETQYFGPGTRLLVL.

DNA of the CDR3: TGCGCCAGCAGCTCGGACAGGGGGGAGACCCAGTACTTC. It encodes CASSSDRGETQYF. The chain carries TRBV5-1 and TRBJ2-5; 10 bases agree with TRBD1. Germline CDR1 and CDR2: SGHRS and YFSETQ. The length of the CDR3 is 13 residues. Trimming took 3 bases from V and 5 from J; bases not matched to a gene: 1. Complete variable domain (other parts from reference TRBV5-1 and TRBJ2-5): KAGVTQTPRYLIKTRGQQVTLSCSPISGHRSVSWYQQTPGQGLQFLFEYFSETQRNKGNFPGRFSGRQFSNSRSEMNVSTLELGDSALYLCASSSDRGETQYFGPGTRLLVL.

The V call is TRBV3-1 (or the pseudogene TRBV3-2), the J call TRBJ2-1; no reliable D call. Germline CDR1 is LGHDT and CDR2 is YNNKEL (reference sequence). V was shortened by 7 bases and J by 9 bases, with 10 bases between the two germline ends. The CDR3 extends over 11 amino acids. The CDR3 reads CASTHSSEQFF. The CDR3 DNA follows: TGTGCCAGCACCCATTCAAGTGAGCAGTTCTTC.

The count of this clone is one. This sequence joins TRBV29-1 and TRBJ2-7; either TRBD1 or TRBD2 may supply D (5 bases each). Germline assignment: CDR1 SQVTM and CDR2 ANQGSEA. The CDR3 length is 14 residues. Trimming pared 6 bases from V and 3 bases from J, leaving 18 bases between. The CDR3 nucleotides read TGCAGCGTAGTCGGGGTTGGGGGATACTACGAGCAGTACTTC. This translates into CSVVGVGGYYEQYF.

The genes are TRBV12-3 or TRBV12-4 and TRBJ2-7, with a possible D match to TRBD1 (5 bases). Trimming cost V 3 bases and J 10 bases, with 10 bases left between them. This CDR3 spans 11 amino acids. This chain's CDR3 is CASSFKGPQYF. CDR3 coding DNA: TGTGCCAGCAGTTTTAAGGGGCCCCAGTACTTC.